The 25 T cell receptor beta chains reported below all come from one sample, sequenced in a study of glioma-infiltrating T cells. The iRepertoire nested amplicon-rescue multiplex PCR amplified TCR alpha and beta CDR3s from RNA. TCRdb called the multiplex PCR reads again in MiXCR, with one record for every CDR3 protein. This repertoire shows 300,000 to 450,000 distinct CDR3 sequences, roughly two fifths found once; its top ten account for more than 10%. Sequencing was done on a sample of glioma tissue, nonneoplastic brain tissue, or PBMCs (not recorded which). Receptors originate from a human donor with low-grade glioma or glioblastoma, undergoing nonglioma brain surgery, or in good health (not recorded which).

This chain's CDR3 is CASSLPRLRDSPYEQYF. In DNA, the CDR3 is TGTGCCAGCTCACTGCCTCGCCTCCGGGACAGCCCCTACGAGCAGTACTTC. The chain recombines TRBV18 with TRBJ2-7; 7 bases map to TRBD1. This CDR3 has 17 amino acids. V shed 4 bases, J shed 2 bases, and the junction held 14 bases outside the gene matches. Germline CDR1 KGHSH, CDR2 LQKENI.

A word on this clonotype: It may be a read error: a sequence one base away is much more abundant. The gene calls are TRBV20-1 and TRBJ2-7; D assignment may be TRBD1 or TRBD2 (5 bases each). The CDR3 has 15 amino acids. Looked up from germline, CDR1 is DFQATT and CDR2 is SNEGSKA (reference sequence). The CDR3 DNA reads TGCAGTGCTATTTATCTGGGACGGGGCTCCTACAAGCAGTACTTC. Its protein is CSAIYLGRGSYKQYF.

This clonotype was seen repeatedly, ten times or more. This CDR3 is CAISTFTSGSSYNEQFF. For the CDR3, the DNA is TGTGCCATCAGTACCTTCACTAGCGGAAGCTCCTACAATGAGCAGTTCTTC. The chain recombines TRBV10-3 with TRBJ2-1; 8 nucleotides align to TRBD2. The V and J ends lost 5 bases and 0 bases, in that order; junction bases with no gene match: 9. CDR1 ENHRY and CDR2 SYGVKD come from the germline V gene. The CDR3 has 17 amino acids.

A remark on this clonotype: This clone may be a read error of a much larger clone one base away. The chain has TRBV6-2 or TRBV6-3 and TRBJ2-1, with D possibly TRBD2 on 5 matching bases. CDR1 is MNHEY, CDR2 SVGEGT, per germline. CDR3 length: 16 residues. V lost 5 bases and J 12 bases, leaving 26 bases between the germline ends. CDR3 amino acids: CASSLSRGLLVGGQFF. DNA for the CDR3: TGTGCCAGCAGTCTTTCCCGGGGTCTGTTGGTAGGTGGGCAGTTCTTC.

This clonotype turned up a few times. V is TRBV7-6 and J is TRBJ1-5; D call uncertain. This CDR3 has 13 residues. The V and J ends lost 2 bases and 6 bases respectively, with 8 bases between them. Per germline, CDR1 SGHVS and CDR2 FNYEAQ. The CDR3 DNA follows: TGTGCCAGCAGCTTATCCTTGGGTCAGCCCCAGCATTTT. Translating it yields CASSLSLGQPQHF.

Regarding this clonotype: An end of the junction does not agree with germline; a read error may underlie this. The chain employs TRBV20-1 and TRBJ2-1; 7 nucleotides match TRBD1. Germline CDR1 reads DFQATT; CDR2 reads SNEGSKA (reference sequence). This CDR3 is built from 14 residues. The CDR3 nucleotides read TGCAGCCCACTAGGGGGACAGCTTTACAATAAGCAGTTCTTC. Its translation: CSPLGGQLYNKQFF.

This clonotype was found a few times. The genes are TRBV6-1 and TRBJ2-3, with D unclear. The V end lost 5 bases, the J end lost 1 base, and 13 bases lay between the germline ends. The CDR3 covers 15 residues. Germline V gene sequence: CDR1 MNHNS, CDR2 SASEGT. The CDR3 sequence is CASSYKDPRTDTQYF. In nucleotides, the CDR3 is TGTGCCAGCAGTTACAAGGACCCGCGCACAGATACGCAGTATTTT.

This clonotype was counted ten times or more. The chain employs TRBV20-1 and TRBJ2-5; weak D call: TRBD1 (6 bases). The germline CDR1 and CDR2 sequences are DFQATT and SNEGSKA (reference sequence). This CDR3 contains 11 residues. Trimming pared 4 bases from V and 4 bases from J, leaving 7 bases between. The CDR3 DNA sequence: TGCAGTGCTATAGGGGGAGAGACCCAGTACTTC. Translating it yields CSAIGGETQYF.

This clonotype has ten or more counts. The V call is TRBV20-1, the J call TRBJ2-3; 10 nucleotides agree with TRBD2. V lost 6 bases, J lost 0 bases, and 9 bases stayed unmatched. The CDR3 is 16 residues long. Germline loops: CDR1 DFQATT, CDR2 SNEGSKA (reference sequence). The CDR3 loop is CSAREFSGRSTDTQYF. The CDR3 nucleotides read TGCAGTGCGAGGGAATTTAGCGGGAGGAGCACAGATACGCAGTATTTT.

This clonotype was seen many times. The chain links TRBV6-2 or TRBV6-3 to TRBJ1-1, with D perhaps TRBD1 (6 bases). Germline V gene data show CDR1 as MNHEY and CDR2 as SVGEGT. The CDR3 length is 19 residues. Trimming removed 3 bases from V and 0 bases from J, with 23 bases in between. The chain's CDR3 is CASSYPPGTFSLMNTEAFF. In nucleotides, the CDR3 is TGTGCCAGCAGTTATCCCCCGGGGACATTTTCCCTCATGAACACTGAAGCTTTCTTT.

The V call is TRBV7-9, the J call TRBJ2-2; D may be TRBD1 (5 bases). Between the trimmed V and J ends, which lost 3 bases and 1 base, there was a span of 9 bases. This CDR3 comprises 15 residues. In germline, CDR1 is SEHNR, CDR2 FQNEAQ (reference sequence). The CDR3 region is CASSFRRGNTGELFF. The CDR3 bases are TGTGCCAGCAGCTTTAGAAGGGGGAACACCGGGGAGCTGTTTTTT.

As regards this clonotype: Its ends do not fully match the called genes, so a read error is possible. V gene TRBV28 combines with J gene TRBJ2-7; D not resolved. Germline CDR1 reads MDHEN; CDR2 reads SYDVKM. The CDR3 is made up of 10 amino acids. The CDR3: CASSFGERYF. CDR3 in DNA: TGTGCCAGCAGCTTTGGCGAGCGGTACTTC. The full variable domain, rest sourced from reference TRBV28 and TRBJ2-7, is DVKVTQSSRYLVKRTGEKVFLECVQDMDHENMFWYRQDPGLGLRLIYFSYDVKMKEKGDIPEGYSVSREKKERFSLILESASTNQTSMYLCASSFGERYFGPGTRLTVT.

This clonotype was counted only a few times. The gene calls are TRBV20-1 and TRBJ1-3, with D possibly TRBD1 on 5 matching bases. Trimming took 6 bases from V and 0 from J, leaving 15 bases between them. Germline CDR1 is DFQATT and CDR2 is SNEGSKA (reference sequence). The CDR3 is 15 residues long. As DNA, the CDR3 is TGCAGTGCCCCGACCGGGGCCGGCTCTGGAAACACCATATATTTT. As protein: CSAPTGAGSGNTIYF.

The CDR3 here is CANLSLIGSNEQFF. CDR3 sequence (DNA): TGTGCCAACCTAAGTTTAATAGGAAGCAATGAGCAGTTCTTC. The chain has TRBV12-3 or TRBV12-4 and TRBJ2-1; D gene uncertain. Trimming took 10 bases from V and 6 from J, leaving 19 bases between them. This CDR3 contains 14 residues.

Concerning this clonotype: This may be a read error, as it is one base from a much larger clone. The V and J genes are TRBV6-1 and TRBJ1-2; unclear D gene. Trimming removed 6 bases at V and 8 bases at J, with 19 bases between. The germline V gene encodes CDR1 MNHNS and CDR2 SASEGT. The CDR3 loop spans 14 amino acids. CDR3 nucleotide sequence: TGTGCCAGCAGCCACGGTTGGCAGAATGGAGGCTACACCTTC. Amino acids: CASSHGWQNGGYTF.

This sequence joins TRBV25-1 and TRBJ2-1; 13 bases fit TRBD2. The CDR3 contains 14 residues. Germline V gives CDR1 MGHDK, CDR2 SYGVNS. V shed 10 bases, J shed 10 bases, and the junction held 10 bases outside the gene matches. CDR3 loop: CATQLAGGSREQFF. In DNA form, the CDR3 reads TGTGCCACCCAACTAGCGGGAGGGAGCCGCGAGCAGTTCTTC.

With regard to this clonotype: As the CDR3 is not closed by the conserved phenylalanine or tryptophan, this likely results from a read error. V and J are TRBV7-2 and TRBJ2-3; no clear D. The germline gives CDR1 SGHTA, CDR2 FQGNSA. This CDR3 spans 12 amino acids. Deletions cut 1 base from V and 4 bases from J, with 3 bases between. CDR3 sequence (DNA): TGTGCCAGCAGCTTAGGGGCAGATACGCAGTATCTC. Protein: CASSLGADTQYL.

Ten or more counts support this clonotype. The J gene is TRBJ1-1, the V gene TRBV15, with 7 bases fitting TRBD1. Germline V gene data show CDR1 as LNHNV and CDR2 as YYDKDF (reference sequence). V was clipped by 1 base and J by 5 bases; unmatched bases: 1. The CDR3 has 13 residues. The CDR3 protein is CATSRAGGTEAFF. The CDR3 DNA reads TGTGCCACCAGCAGAGCAGGGGGTACTGAAGCTTTCTTT.

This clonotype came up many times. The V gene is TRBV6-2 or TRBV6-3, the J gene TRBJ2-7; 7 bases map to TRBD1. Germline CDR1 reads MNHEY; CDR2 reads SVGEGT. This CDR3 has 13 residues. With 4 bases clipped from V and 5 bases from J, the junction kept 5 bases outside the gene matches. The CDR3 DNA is TGTGCCAGCAGTTCGCACAGGGGCCACGAGCAGTACTTC. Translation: CASSSHRGHEQYF.

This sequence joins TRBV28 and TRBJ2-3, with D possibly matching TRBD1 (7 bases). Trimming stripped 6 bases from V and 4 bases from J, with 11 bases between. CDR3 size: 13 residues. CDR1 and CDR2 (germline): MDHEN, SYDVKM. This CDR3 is CASSAGQPDTQYF. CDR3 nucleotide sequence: TGTGCCAGCAGCGCGGGACAGCCAGATACGCAGTATTTT. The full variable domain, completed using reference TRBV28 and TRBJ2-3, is DVKVTQSSRYLVKRTGEKVFLECVQDMDHENMFWYRQDPGLGLRLIYFSYDVKMKEKGDIPEGYSVSREKKERFSLILESASTNQTSMYLCASSAGQPDTQYFGPGTRLTVL.

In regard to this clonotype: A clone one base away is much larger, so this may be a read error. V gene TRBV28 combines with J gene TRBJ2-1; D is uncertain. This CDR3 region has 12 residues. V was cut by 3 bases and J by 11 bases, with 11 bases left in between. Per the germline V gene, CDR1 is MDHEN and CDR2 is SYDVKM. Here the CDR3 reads CASSFSRNKQFF. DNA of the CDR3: TGTGCCAGCAGTTTCAGTCGGAATAAGCAGTTCTTC.

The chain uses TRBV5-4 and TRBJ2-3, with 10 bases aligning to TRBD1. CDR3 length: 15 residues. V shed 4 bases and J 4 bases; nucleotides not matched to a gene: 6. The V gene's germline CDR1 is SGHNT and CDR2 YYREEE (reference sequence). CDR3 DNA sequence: TGTGCCAGCAGCCTCAGACAGGGGGCCGCAGATACGCAGTATTTT. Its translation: CASSLRQGAADTQYF.

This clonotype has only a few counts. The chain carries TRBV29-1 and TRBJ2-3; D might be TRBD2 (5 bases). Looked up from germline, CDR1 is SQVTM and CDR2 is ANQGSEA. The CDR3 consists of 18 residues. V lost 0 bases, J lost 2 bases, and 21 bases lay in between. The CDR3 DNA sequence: TGCAGCGTTGAAGACCTCGGAGTCCGGACTCGCTCCACAGATACGCAGTATTTT. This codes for CSVEDLGVRTRSTDTQYF.

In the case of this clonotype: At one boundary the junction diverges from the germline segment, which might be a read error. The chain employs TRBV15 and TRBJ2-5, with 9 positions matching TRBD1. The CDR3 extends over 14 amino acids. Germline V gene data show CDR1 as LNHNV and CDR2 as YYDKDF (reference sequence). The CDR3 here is CANSWGQGGETQYF. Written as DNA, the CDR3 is TGTGCCAACAGCTGGGGACAGGGCGGTGAGACCCAGTACTTC.

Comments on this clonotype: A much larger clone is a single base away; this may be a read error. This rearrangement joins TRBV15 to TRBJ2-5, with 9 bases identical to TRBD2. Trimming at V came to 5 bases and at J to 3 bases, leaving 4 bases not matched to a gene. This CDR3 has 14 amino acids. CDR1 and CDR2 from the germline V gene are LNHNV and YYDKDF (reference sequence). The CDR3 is CATSVTSGEETQYF. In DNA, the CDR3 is TGTGCCACCAGCGTGACTAGCGGAGAAGAGACCCAGTACTTC.